A selection of T cell receptor beta chains follows, all from one sample in a study of human T cells and chemical hapten exposure. TCRdb re-analysed the RACE reads in MiXCR, keeping a single row per CDR3 protein. Of around 360,000 distinct CDR3 sequences in the sample, around 6% were seen once. Sequenced here: whole blood, sampled in connection with sensitization to the hapten diphenylcyclopropenone (DPC). The receptor source for this set is a woman younger than 30 with alopecia areata. Some clones in this sample may be carry-over from other donors' samples. CDR3s include the opening cysteine and the closing phenylalanine or tryptophan. Fields, in order: V gene, D gene, clone size, J gene, CDR3 protein, CDR3 DNA. The D gene is left open where the match is weak. Clone size appears in some rows only: once, few, many, or a class for an expanded clone.

V gene: TRBV7-2
D gene: -
clone size: -
J gene: TRBJ1-5
CDR3 protein: CACSLGDGNYQPQHF
CDR3 DNA: TGTGCCTGCAGCTTAGGGGACGGAAATTATCAGCCCCAGCATTTT

V gene: TRBV5-1
D gene: TRBD2
clone size: few
J gene: TRBJ2-2
CDR3 protein: CASSSGGAENTGELFF
CDR3 DNA: TGCGCCAGCAGCTCCGGGGGGGCCGAGAACACCGGGGAGCTGTTTTTT

V gene: TRBV28
D gene: -
clone size: many
J gene: TRBJ1-4
CDR3 protein: CASSIQTEKEKLFF
CDR3 DNA: TGTGCCAGCAGTATCCAGACAGAAAAAGAAAAACTGTTTTTT

V gene: TRBV5-1
D gene: -
clone size: many
J gene: TRBJ1-3
CDR3 protein: CASSSGENTIYF
CDR3 DNA: TGCGCCAGCAGCTCGGGAGAAAACACCATATATTTT

V gene: TRBV6-2/TRBV6-3
D gene: -
clone size: many
J gene: TRBJ1-5
CDR3 protein: CASSQENRDQPQHF
CDR3 DNA: TGTGCCAGCAGTCAGGAGAACCGGGATCAGCCCCAGCATTTT

V gene: TRBV28
D gene: TRBD1
clone size: -
J gene: TRBJ2-3
CDR3 protein: CASSLKEGRTGGIQQYF
CDR3 DNA: TGTGCCAGCAGTTTAAAGGAGGGGAGGACAGGGGGGATTCAACAGTATTTT

V gene: TRBV6-2/TRBV6-3
D gene: -
clone size: -
J gene: TRBJ2-6
CDR3 protein: CASSLGTLTGANVLTF
CDR3 DNA: TGTGCCAGCAGTTTAGGGACCTTAACAGGGGCCAACGTCCTGACTTTC

V gene: TRBV5-6
D gene: TRBD1
clone size: many
J gene: TRBJ1-6
CDR3 protein: CASSETQGVWDSPLHF
CDR3 DNA: TGTGCCAGCAGCGAAACACAGGGGGTCTGGGATTCACCCCTCCACTTT

V gene: TRBV27
D gene: -
clone size: -
J gene: TRBJ1-6
CDR3 protein: CASSLSRAADWSSPLHF
CDR3 DNA: TGTGCCAGCAGTTTATCCCGGGCAGCTGATTGGAGTTCACCCCTCCACTTT

V gene: TRBV11-2
D gene: -
clone size: many
J gene: TRBJ1-2
CDR3 protein: CASSEGLYYGYTF
CDR3 DNA: TGTGCCAGCAGCGAGGGCCTGTACTATGGCTACACCTTC

V gene: TRBV5-5
D gene: -
clone size: -
J gene: TRBJ2-7
CDR3 protein: CASSFYGGEQYF
CDR3 DNA: TGTGCCAGCAGCTTCTACGGTGGGGAGCAGTACTTC

V gene: TRBV5-4
D gene: -
clone size: few
J gene: TRBJ1-2
CDR3 protein: CASSFQGEGYTF
CDR3 DNA: TGTGCCAGCAGTTTCCAGGGTGAGGGCTACACCTTC

V gene: TRBV6-1
D gene: -
clone size: few
J gene: TRBJ1-2
CDR3 protein: CASTEDYYGYTF
CDR3 DNA: TGTGCCAGCACCGAAGACTACTATGGCTACACCTTC

V gene: TRBV28
D gene: -
clone size: -
J gene: TRBJ2-3
CDR3 protein: CASSLGSEPDTQYF
CDR3 DNA: TGTGCCAGCAGTTTAGGGTCGGAACCAGATACGCAGTATTTT

V gene: TRBV29-1
D gene: -
clone size: few
J gene: TRBJ2-2
CDR3 protein: CSAKVTGELFF
CDR3 DNA: TGCAGCGCGAAGGTTACCGGGGAGCTGTTTTTT

V gene: TRBV20-1
D gene: TRBD2
clone size: -
J gene: TRBJ2-7
CDR3 protein: CSAHHPASGGPPSSEQYF
CDR3 DNA: TGCAGTGCACATCATCCCGCTAGCGGGGGGCCACCCTCCTCCGAGCAGTACTTC